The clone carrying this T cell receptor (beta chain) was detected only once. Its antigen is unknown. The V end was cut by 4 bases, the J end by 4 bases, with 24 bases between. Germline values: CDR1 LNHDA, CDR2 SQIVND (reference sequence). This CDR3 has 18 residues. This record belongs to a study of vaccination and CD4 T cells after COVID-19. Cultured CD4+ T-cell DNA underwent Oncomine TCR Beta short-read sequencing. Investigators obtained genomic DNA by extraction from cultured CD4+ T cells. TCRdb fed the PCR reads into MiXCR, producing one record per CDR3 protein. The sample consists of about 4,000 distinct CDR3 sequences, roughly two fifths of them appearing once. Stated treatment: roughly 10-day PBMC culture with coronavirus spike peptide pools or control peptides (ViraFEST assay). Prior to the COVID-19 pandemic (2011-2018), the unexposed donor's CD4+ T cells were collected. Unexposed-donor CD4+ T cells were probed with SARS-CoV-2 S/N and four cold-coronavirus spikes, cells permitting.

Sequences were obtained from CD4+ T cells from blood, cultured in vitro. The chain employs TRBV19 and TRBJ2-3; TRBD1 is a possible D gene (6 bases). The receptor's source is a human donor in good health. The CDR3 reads CASSTPPQGIRRSDTQYF. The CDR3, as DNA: TGTGCCAGTAGTACCCCCCCTCAGGGGATAAGAAGATCAGATACGCAGTATTTT.